Below, 16 T cell receptor beta chains from the same sample are listed, as sequenced in a study of identical twins. TCRdb ran MiXCR on the 5' RACE reads and lists one entry per CDR3 protein. The sample gives around 1.7 million distinct CDR3 sequences, about 32% of which show up once; more than 0.25% is in the top ten. The sequenced sample consisted of cord blood. Receptor source: a newborn girl in good health.

This chain links TRBV4-1 with TRBJ2-7, with 7 nucleotides matching TRBD1. Germline CDR1 is MGHRA and CDR2 is YSYEKL. Unmatched junction bases numbered 17, after V lost 0 bases and J lost 3 bases. CDR3 size: 19 residues. The CDR3 coding sequence is TGCGCCAGCAGCCAAGAAAGTGGGGACAGCGTCGGCGGCTTCTACGAGCAGTACTTC. It yields the protein CASSQESGDSVGGFYEQYF.

This clonotype came up once. The gene calls are TRBV20-1 and TRBJ2-5; maybe TRBD2 (5 bases). The V gene's germline CDR1 is DFQATT and CDR2 SNEGSKA (reference sequence). The CDR3 runs 14 residues. The V and J ends lost 5 bases and 5 bases respectively, with 18 bases between them. CDR3: CSAPSPSPRETQYF. The CDR3 nucleotides are TGCAGTGCTCCCAGCCCTAGCCCAAGGGAGACCCAGTACTTC.

A remark on this clonotype: A junction boundary mismatches the germline segment, possibly from a read error. This chain links TRBV7-2 with TRBJ2-7; D perhaps matches TRBD1 (6 bases). CDR1 and CDR2 from the germline V gene are SGHTA and FQGNSA. The CDR3 has 14 amino acids. In DNA form, the CDR3 reads TGTGCCAGCAGCTTAGACAGGGCCCTCTACGTGCAGTACTTC. Translated, it gives CASSLDRALYVQYF.

V is TRBV10-3 and J is TRBJ1-2; possibly TRBD1 for D (6 bases). V gave up 10 bases and J gave up 1 base, with 19 bases separating them. From germline, CDR1 is ENHRY and CDR2 SYGVKD. CDR3 length: 15 residues. The DNA for the CDR3 is TGTGCCACCAGGAGAGGGGAAGGGGGTAACTATGGCTACACCTTC. Its translation: CATRRGEGGNYGYTF.

The chain joins TRBV6-6 to TRBJ1-2; no clear D. Trimming shortened V by 3 bases and J by 8 bases, and 13 bases separated the two germline ends. There are 13 residues in the CDR3. Germline loops: CDR1 MNHNY, CDR2 SVGAGI (reference sequence). CDR3 bases: TGTGCCAGCAGTTATCGGTCGGAGTCGGGCTACACCTTC. This sequence encodes CASSYRSESGYTF.

The CDR3 coding sequence is TGTGCCATCCAGGGAGGGAGCTCCTACAATGAGCAGTTCTTC. It encodes CAIQGGSSYNEQFF. The chain couples TRBV10-3 to TRBJ2-1; 7 nucleotides align to TRBD2. Germline V gene data show CDR1 as ENHRY and CDR2 as SYGVKD. The CDR3 has 14 residues. V shed 8 bases, J shed 0 bases, and the junction held 4 bases outside the gene matches.

This clonotype has just a few counts. This sequence joins TRBV3-1 and TRBJ2-1, with 10 bases identical to TRBD2. The junction had 11 bases not matched to a gene; V was cut back by 4 bases and J by 5 bases. Germline V gene lookup returns CDR1 LGHDT and CDR2 YNNKEL (reference sequence). The CDR3 runs 17 residues. The DNA for the CDR3 is TGTGCCAGCAGCCTCCGAACGGGACTAGCGAGACACAATGAGCAGTTCTTC. Translation: CASSLRTGLARHNEQFF.

This clonotype has at least ten counts. The chain joins TRBV4-2 to TRBJ1-4; no definite D call. The ends were cut back, 0 bases at V and 0 bases at J, with 5 bases in the middle. The CDR3 length is 15 residues. Germline CDR1 and CDR2: LGHNA and YNFKEQ. The DNA for the CDR3 is TGTGCCAGCAGCCAAGATGGGGCAACTAATGAAAAACTGTTTTTT. Translation gives CASSQDGATNEKLFF.

This clonotype was seen ten or more times. The CDR3 region has the DNA TGTGCCACCGAAAAAGGGGGGTTAGGTGGCTATGGCTACACCTTC. Its protein product is CATEKGGLGGYGYTF. J is TRBJ1-2 and V is TRBV10-3, with a tentative D call TRBD1 (6 bases). V was pared by 10 bases and J by 4 bases, with 22 bases between. Germline V lookup: CDR1 ENHRY, CDR2 SYGVKD. The CDR3 spans 15 residues.

This clonotype appeared a few times. The chain links TRBV20-1 to TRBJ2-5; the D is unclear. V lost 3 bases to trimming and J lost 3 bases, with 11 bases between them. CDR3 length equals 13 residues. Germline values: CDR1 DFQATT, CDR2 SNEGSKA (reference sequence). CDR3 in DNA: TGCAGTGCTAGTGGTGGACCGAAAGAGACCCAGTACTTC. This codes for CSASGGPKETQYF.

This CDR3 is CSARDVGGPSSYEQYF. CDR3 coding DNA: TGCAGTGCTAGAGATGTGGGGGGCCCTAGCTCCTACGAGCAGTACTTC. This chain joins TRBV20-1 and TRBJ2-7, with D possibly called TRBD1 or TRBD2 (6 bases each). Germline-derived CDR1 and CDR2 are DFQATT and SNEGSKA (reference sequence). CDR3 size: 16 residues. V lost 0 bases and J lost 0, with 15 bases in between.

The V gene is TRBV4-2, the J gene TRBJ2-5; 16 nucleotides align to TRBD2. The CDR3 extends over 16 amino acids. Trimming at V came to 3 bases and at J to 4 bases, leaving 2 bases not matched to a gene. The germline V gene encodes CDR1 LGHNA and CDR2 YNFKEQ. The CDR3 coding sequence is TGTGCCAGCAGCCAGGGACTAGCGGGAGGGGGAGAGACCCAGTACTTC. As protein: CASSQGLAGGGETQYF.

V usage is TRBV7-2 and J usage is TRBJ2-5, with a tentative D call TRBD2 (7 bases). The better agreement between TRBJ2-7 and the DNA end casts doubt on the J call. The CDR3 length is 14 residues. Germline CDR1 reads SGHTA; CDR2 reads FQGNSA. This CDR3 reads CASSLVGGAHEQYF. CDR3 coding DNA: TGTGCCAGCAGCTTAGTTGGGGGGGCCCACGAGCAGTACTTC.

This clonotype occurred many times. CDR3 loop: CASSQVLDEQFF. For the CDR3, the DNA is TGCGCCAGCAGCCAAGTTCTGGATGAGCAGTTCTTC. V is TRBV4-1 and J is TRBJ2-1; D uncertain. CDR1 is MGHRA, CDR2 YSYEKL, per germline. This CDR3 spans 12 amino acids. Trimming took 1 base from V and 8 from J, leaving 6 bases between them.

The chain carries TRBV4-1 and TRBJ2-7; 9 nucleotides line up with TRBD1. CDR3 length: 15 residues. V was pared by 4 bases and J by 3 bases, with 7 bases of the junction left unmatched. CDR1 is MGHRA, CDR2 YSYEKL, per germline. The CDR3 DNA reads as TGCGCCAGCAGCCCACAGGGGGCGCGTTTCTACGAGCAGTACTTC. The encoded protein is CASSPQGARFYEQYF.

This clonotype was picked up many times. The rearrangement links TRBV20-1 to TRBJ2-3; the D gene is possibly TRBD1 (5 bases). The CDR3 covers 14 residues. In germline, CDR1 is DFQATT, CDR2 SNEGSKA (reference sequence). The V and J ends lost 3 bases and 2 bases respectively, with 12 bases between them. CDR3 amino acids: CSASLQGTTDTQYF. The DNA for the CDR3 is TGCAGTGCTAGTCTCCAGGGTACCACAGATACGCAGTATTTT.